These 18 T cell receptor beta chains were sequenced from one sample in a study of T cell responses to AZD1222 COVID-19 vaccine. Repertoires were generated with immunoSEQ multiplex PCR, while TCRdb's copy carries only in-frame clones and drops some. The sample includes 150,000 or so clones, roughly 92% of them seen just once. The sequencing here drew on peripheral blood, taken on day 0 of AZD1222 vaccination. These receptors originate from an adult in good health.

The chain couples TRBV29-1 to TRBJ1-2; 7 bases are shared with TRBD1. The CDR3 is 13 amino acids. Germline-derived CDR1 and CDR2 are SQVTM and ANQGSEA. The V segment lost 3 bases and the J segment 4 bases; nucleotides outside the gene matches: 5. The CDR3 DNA follows: TGCAGCGTTGATCCGCGACAGGGCTATGGCTACACCTTC. It encodes CSVDPRQGYGYTF.

This clone has a single count. V gene TRBV28 combines with J gene TRBJ1-2; maybe TRBD1 (5 bases). Deletions cut 3 bases from V and 2 bases from J, with 13 bases between. CDR3 size: 15 residues. The germline CDR1 and CDR2 sequences are MDHEN and SYDVKM. CDR3 region: CASSFQGSLNYGYTF. Written as DNA, the CDR3 is TGTGCCAGCAGTTTTCAGGGCAGTTTAAACTATGGCTACACCTTC.

This clone has just one count. The chain uses TRBV10-1 and TRBJ1-1; D is undetermined. The CDR3 consists of 13 residues. Trimming removed 6 bases from V and 1 base from J, with 9 bases in between. CDR1 WNHNN and CDR2 SYGVQD come from the germline V gene (reference sequence). The chain's CDR3 is CASRGGQNTEAFF. DNA for the CDR3: TGCGCCAGCAGGGGAGGGCAGAACACTGAAGCTTTCTTT.

The chain couples TRBV28 to TRBJ2-7; 8 bases are shared with TRBD1. The V gene's germline CDR1 is MDHEN and CDR2 SYDVKM. This CDR3 has 16 residues. Losses at the gene ends were 6 bases for V and 3 bases for J; bases not matched to a gene: 13. Here the CDR3 reads CASSPSAGTGLYEQYF. CDR3 nucleotide sequence: TGTGCCAGCAGCCCGTCCGCCGGGACAGGTCTCTACGAGCAGTACTTC.

The chain recombines TRBV27 with TRBJ2-3, with TRBD2 matching 15 bases. The CDR3 is 15 residues long. V shed 6 bases and J 5 bases; nucleotides not matched to a gene: 3. Germline loops: CDR1 MNHEY, CDR2 SMNVEV (reference sequence). CDR3 residues: CASRGLAGGLDTQYF. The CDR3 coding sequence is TGTGCCAGCAGAGGACTAGCGGGAGGGTTAGATACGCAGTATTTT.

This sequence joins TRBV10-3 and TRBJ2-2; 9 nucleotides agree with TRBD1. Germline V gene data show CDR1 as ENHRY and CDR2 as SYGVKD. This CDR3 is built from 13 residues. Losses at the gene ends were 7 bases for V and 8 bases for J; bases not matched to a gene: 5. The CDR3 protein is CAITGTGTGELFF. For the CDR3, the DNA is TGTGCCATCACCGGGACAGGGACTGGGGAGCTGTTTTTT.

The chain links TRBV4-2 to TRBJ2-1, with D possibly being TRBD1 or TRBD2 (5 bases each). The V end was cut by 0 bases, the J end by 3 bases, with 9 bases between. The CDR3 extends over 15 amino acids. Germline V CDR1 and CDR2: LGHNA, YNFKEQ. The CDR3 sequence: CASSQDRGDYNEQFF. CDR3 bases: TGTGCCAGCAGCCAAGATAGAGGGGACTACAATGAGCAGTTCTTC.

J is TRBJ2-2 and V is TRBV6-5; D is unclear. This CDR3 is built from 12 residues. Trimming removed 4 bases from V and 7 bases from J, with 7 bases in between. CDR1 is MNHEY, CDR2 SVGAGI, per germline. The DNA for the CDR3 is TGTGCCAGCAGTTTGCCCGTCGGGGAGCTGTTTTTT. This codes for CASSLPVGELFF.

The V and J genes are TRBV5-1 and TRBJ1-1; D uncertain. Trimming took 2 bases from V and 4 from J, leaving 9 bases between them. Germline V gene lookup returns CDR1 SGHRS and CDR2 YFSETQ. CDR3 length: 13 amino acids. The CDR3 loop reads CASSFGDGTEAFF. CDR3 bases: TGCGCCAGCAGCTTCGGGGATGGCACTGAAGCTTTCTTT.

For the CDR3, the DNA is TGTGCCAGTAGTATAGGCCCCAATTGGGCTAATGAAAAACTGTTTTTT. The encoded protein is CASSIGPNWANEKLFF. The rearrangement links TRBV19 to TRBJ1-4; no firm D call. The germline V gene has CDR1 LNHDA and CDR2 SQIVND (reference sequence). V was cut by 1 base and J by 3 bases, with 12 bases left in between. This CDR3 contains 16 residues.

The J gene is TRBJ1-3, the V gene TRBV2; D may be TRBD1 (5 bases). The germline CDR1 and CDR2 sequences are SNHLY and FYNNEI. Trimming shortened V by 4 bases and J by 14 bases, and 15 bases separated the two germline ends. The CDR3 consists of 12 residues. This chain's CDR3 is CASSGNGGALYF. The DNA for the CDR3 is TGTGCCAGCAGTGGAAACGGGGGAGCCTTATATTTT.

This clone was counted once. The chain employs TRBV24-1 and TRBJ2-5, with TRBD1 matching over 9 bases. J was trimmed by 3 bases and V by 1 base; bases with no gene match: 8. The CDR3 runs to 17 residues. The germline V gene encodes CDR1 KGHDR and CDR2 SFDVKD. Here the CDR3 reads CATSDFSQGAVEETQYF. CDR3 sequence (DNA): TGTGCCACCAGTGATTTTTCACAGGGGGCCGTAGAAGAGACCCAGTACTTC.

The chain is built from TRBV7-9 and TRBJ2-7; D is unresolved. The CDR3 has 15 amino acids. V was trimmed by 1 base and J by 2 bases, leaving 12 bases between them. Looked up from germline, CDR1 is SEHNR and CDR2 is FQNEAQ (reference sequence). CDR3 in DNA: TGTGCCAGCAGCTTAGGGTGGGCAGGTGCCTACGAGCAGTACTTC. Encoded protein: CASSLGWAGAYEQYF.

This clone was seen a single time. This chain links TRBV28 with TRBJ1-2, with 10 bases matching TRBD1. The CDR3 is 14 amino acids. Looked up from germline, CDR1 is MDHEN and CDR2 is SYDVKM. The trim removed 6 bases at V and 3 bases at J, leaving 4 bases unmatched. The CDR3 DNA reads as TGTGCCAGCAGAGGGACAGGGGCGGACTATGGCTACACCTTC. It encodes CASRGTGADYGYTF.

This clone was seen just once. This chain links TRBV10-1 with TRBJ2-1; perhaps D is TRBD1 or TRBD2 (5 bases each). The V gene lost 3 bases and the J gene lost 5 bases, with 23 bases spanning the gap. The CDR3 consists of 18 residues. In germline, CDR1 is WNHNN, CDR2 SYGVQD (reference sequence). The DNA for the CDR3 is TGCGCCAGCAGTGAAAGGACGTCAGAGAGGGGAACGCACAATGAGCAGTTCTTC. Residues: CASSERTSERGTHNEQFF.

The gene calls are TRBV28 and TRBJ2-6; 11 bases are shared with TRBD1. The CDR3 extends over 18 amino acids. Germline values: CDR1 MDHEN, CDR2 SYDVKM. V lost 5 bases to trimming and J lost 0 bases; unmatched junction nucleotides: 6. The CDR3 loop reads CASSLRDRGSSGANVLTF. For the CDR3, the DNA is TGTGCCAGCAGTCTCCGGGACAGGGGGTCCTCTGGGGCCAACGTCCTGACTTTC.

The chain links TRBV6-5 to TRBJ1-2; D gene uncertain. Deletions cut 8 bases from V and 3 bases from J, with 13 bases between. From germline, CDR1 is MNHEY and CDR2 SVGAGI. The CDR3 is made up of 13 amino acids. The DNA of the CDR3 is TGTGCCAGCGACACCCTTAGGGACTATGGCTACACCTTC. Protein sequence: CASDTLRDYGYTF.

The J gene is TRBJ1-5, the V gene TRBV20-1; 7 nucleotides line up with TRBD1. V was clipped by 3 bases and J by 5 bases; unmatched bases: 10. CDR1 is DFQATT, CDR2 SNEGSKA, per germline (reference sequence). This CDR3 has 15 residues. The CDR3 sequence is CSASMTGILDQPQHF. The CDR3 DNA follows: TGCAGTGCTAGTATGACAGGGATACTGGATCAGCCCCAGCATTTT.